This paragraph reports one T cell receptor (beta chain). The record originates from a study of blood T cell repertoires in COVID-19. Study at large: Whether acute or convalescent, the COVID-19 samples came from the United States, Italy and Spain.

V gave up 2 bases and J gave up 0 bases, with 12 bases separating them. The CDR3 has 16 amino acids. CDR1 is MNHEY, CDR2 SVGAGI, per germline. In the authors' workflow: Reference gene primer amplification in the assay estimated nucleated cell counts. Repertoires were generated with immunoSEQ multiplex PCR, while TCRdb's copy carries only in-frame clones and drops some. D and trimming come from the DNA, and the V and J calls and clone size come from that table. The sample contains 90,000 to 100,000 clones, about 85% of which appear only once. The chain links TRBV6-5 to TRBJ2-3; no reliable D call. Source material: peripheral blood. The origin of this receptor is a human donor in a cohort sampled during active COVID-19. Written as DNA, the CDR3 is TGTGCCAGCAGTTACCCTCGAAAGCCTAGCACAGATACGCAGTATTTT. Residues: CASSYPRKPSTDTQYF.